This TCR beta chain is drawn from a study of breast tumors, draining lymph nodes, adjacent tissues. A remark on this clonotype: Its matching antigen is unknown.

V lost 5 bases and J 7 bases, leaving 11 bases between the germline ends. Germline V gene lookup returns CDR1 KGHDR and CDR2 SFDVKD. The CDR3 extends over 13 amino acids. General study points: Compared with lymph nodes, tumors were less diverse; compared with nontumor tissue, more. Luminal-like breast cancer showed significantly greater tumor-nontumor repertoire similarity than basal-like breast cancer did.

TCRdb recomputed calls from the multiplex PCR reads with MiXCR, one row per CDR3 protein. The top ten clones hold roughly 19% of a sample with approximately 63,000 distinct CDR3 sequences, roughly 50% of them seen once. The sequence derives from a female donor with breast cancer. Some clones in this sample may be carry-over from other donors' samples. The chain uses TRBV24-1 and TRBJ2-1; unclear D gene. Sequences were obtained from breast tumor tissue. CDR3 loop: CATSARGLNEQFF. The CDR3 bases are TGTGCCACCAGTGCTAGAGGCTTGAATGAGCAGTTCTTC.